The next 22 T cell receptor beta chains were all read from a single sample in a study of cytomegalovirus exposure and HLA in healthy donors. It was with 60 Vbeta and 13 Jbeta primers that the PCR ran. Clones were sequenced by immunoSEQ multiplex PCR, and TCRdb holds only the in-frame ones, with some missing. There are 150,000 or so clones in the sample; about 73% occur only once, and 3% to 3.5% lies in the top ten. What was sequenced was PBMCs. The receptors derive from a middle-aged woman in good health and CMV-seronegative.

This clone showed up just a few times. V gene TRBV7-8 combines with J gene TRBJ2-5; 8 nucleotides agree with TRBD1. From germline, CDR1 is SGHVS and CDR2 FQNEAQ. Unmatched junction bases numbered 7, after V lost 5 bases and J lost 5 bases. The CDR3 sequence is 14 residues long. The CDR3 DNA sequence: TGTGCCAGCAGCGTCCAGGGGGCATGGGAGACCCAGTACTTC. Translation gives CASSVQGAWETQYF. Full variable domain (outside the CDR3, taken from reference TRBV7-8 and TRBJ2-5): GAGVSQSPRYKVAKRGQDVALRCDPISGHVSLFWYQQALGQGPEFLTYFQNEAQLDKSGLPSDRFFAERPEGSVSTLKIQRTQQEDSAVYLCASSVQGAWETQYFGPGTRLLVL.

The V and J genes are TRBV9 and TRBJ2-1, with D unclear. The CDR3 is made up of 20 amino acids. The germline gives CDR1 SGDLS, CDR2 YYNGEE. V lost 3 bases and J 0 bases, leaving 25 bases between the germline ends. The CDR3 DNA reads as TGTGCCAGCAGCGAGCGACCCCTGAGTGACTTATCGAGCTCCTACAATGAGCAGTTCTTC. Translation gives CASSERPLSDLSSSYNEQFF.

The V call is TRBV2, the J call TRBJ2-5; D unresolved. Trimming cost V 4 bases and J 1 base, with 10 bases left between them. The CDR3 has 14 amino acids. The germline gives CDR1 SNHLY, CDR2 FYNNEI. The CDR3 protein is CASSVQQTQETQYF. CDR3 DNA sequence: TGTGCCAGCAGTGTCCAACAGACCCAAGAGACCCAGTACTTC.

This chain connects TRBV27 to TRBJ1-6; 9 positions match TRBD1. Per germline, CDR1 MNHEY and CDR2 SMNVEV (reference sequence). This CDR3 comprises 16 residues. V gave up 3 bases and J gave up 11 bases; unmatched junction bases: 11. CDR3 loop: CASSFSSRDRDAPLHF. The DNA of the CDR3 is TGTGCCAGCAGTTTCTCATCGAGGGACAGGGATGCACCCCTCCACTTT.

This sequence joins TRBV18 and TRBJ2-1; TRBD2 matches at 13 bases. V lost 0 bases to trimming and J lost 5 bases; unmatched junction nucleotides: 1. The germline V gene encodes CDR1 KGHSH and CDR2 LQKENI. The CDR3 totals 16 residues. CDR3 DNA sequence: TGTGCCAGCTCACCACCCGGGACTAGCGGGAACAATGAGCAGTTCTTC. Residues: CASSPPGTSGNNEQFF. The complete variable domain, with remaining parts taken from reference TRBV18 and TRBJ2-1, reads NAGVMQNPRHLVRRRGQEARLRCSPMKGHSHVYWYRQLPEEGLKFMVYLQKENIIDESGMPKERFSAEFPKEGPSILRIQQVVRGDSAAYFCASSPPGTSGNNEQFFGPGTRLTVL.

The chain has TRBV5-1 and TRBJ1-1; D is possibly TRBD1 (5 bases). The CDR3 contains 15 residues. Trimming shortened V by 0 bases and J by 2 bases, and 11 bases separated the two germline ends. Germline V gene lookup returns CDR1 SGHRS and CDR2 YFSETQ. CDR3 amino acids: CASSLGIGVNTEAFF. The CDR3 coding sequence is TGCGCCAGCAGCTTGGGTATAGGGGTAAACACTGAAGCTTTCTTT.

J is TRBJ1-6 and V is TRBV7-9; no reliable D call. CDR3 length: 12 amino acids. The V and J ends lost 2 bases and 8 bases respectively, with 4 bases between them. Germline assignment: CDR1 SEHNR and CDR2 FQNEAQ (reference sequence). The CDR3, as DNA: TGTGCCAGCAGCTTACCCTATTCACCCCTCCACTTT. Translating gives CASSLPYSPLHF.

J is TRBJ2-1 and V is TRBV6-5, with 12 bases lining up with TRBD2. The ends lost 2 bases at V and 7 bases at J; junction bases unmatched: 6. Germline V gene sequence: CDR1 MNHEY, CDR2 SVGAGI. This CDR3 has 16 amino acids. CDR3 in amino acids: CASSYDLAGGQNEQFF. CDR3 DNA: TGTGCCAGCAGTTACGACCTAGCGGGGGGGCAGAATGAGCAGTTCTTC.

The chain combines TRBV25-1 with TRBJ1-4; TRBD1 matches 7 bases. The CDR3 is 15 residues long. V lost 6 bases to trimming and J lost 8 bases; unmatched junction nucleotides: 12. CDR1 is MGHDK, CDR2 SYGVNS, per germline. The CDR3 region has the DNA TGTGCCAGCAGCAACCCGACAGGGTACGAGGAAAAACTGTTTTTT. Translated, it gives CASSNPTGYEEKLFF.

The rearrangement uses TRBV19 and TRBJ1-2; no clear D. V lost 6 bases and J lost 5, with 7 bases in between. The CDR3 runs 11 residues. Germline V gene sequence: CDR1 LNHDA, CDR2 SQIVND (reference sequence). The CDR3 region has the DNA TGTGCCAGTAGAAGCGGATATGGCTACACCTTC. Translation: CASRSGYGYTF.

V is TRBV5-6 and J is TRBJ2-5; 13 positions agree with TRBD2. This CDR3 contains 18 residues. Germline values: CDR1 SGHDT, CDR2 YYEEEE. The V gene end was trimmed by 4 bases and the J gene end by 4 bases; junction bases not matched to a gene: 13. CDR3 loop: CASSQLRTSGGAGETQYF. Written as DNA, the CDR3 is TGTGCCAGCAGCCAACTCAGGACTAGCGGGGGCGCGGGAGAGACCCAGTACTTC.

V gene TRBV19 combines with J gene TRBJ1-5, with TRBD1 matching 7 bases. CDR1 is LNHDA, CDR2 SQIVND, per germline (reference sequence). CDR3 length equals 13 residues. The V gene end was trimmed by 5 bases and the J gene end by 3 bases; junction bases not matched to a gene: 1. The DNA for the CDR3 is TGTGCCAGTAGTGGACAGGTCAATCAGCCCCAGCATTTT. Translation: CASSGQVNQPQHF.

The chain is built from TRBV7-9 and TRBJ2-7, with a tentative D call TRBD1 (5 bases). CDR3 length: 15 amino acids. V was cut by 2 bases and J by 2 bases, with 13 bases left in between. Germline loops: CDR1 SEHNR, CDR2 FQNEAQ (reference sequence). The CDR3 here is CASSLFLGPTYEQYF. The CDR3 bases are TGTGCCAGCAGCTTATTTCTGGGGCCCACCTACGAGCAGTACTTC.

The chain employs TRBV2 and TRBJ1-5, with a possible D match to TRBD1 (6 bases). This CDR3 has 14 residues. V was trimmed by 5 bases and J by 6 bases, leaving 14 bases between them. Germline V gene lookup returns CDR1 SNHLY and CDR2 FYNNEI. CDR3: CASSHRVSSQPQHF. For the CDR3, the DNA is TGTGCCAGCAGTCACAGGGTATCTAGTCAGCCCCAGCATTTT.

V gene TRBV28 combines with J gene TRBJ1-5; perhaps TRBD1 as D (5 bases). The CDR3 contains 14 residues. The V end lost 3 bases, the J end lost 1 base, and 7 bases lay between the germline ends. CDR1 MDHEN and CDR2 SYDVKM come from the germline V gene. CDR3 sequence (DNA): TGTGCCAGCAGTTTGCCAGGGAGCAATCAGCCCCAGCATTTT. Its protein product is CASSLPGSNQPQHF.

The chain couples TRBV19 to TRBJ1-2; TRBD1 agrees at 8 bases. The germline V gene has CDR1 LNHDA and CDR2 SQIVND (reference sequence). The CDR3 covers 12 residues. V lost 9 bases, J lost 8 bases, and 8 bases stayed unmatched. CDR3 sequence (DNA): TGTGCCAGCCAGAACAGGGGGGGAGGCTACACCTTC. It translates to CASQNRGGGYTF.

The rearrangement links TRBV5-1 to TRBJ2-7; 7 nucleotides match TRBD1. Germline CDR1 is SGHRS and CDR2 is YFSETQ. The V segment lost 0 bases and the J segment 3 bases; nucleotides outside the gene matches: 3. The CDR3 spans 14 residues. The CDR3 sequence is CASSLGQGYYEQYF. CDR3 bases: TGCGCCAGCAGCTTGGGACAGGGCTACTACGAGCAGTACTTC. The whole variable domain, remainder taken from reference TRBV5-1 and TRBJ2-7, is KAGVTQTPRYLIKTRGQQVTLSCSPISGHRSVSWYQQTPGQGLQFLFEYFSETQRNKGNFPGRFSGRQFSNSRSEMNVSTLELGDSALYLCASSLGQGYYEQYFGPGTRLTVT.

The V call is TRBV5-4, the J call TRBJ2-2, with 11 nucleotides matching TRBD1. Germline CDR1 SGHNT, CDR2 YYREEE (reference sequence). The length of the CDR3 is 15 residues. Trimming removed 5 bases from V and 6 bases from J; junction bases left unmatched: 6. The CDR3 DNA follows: TGTGCCAGCAGTTACCGGGACAGGGGGTCCGGGGAGCTGTTTTTT. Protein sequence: CASSYRDRGSGELFF.

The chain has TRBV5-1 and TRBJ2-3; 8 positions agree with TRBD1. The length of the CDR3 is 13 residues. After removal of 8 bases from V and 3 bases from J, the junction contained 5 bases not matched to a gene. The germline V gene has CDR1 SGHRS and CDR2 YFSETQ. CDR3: CASTDRVTDTQYF. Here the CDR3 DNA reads TGCGCCAGTACGGACAGGGTTACAGATACGCAGTATTTT.

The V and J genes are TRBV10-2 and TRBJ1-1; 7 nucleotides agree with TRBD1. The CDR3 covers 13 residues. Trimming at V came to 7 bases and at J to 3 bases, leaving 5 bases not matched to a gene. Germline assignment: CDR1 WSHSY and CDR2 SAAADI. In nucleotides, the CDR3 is TGCGCCAGCACCTCGACAGGGCACACTGAAGCTTTCTTT. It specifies CASTSTGHTEAFF.

CDR3 amino acids: CASSPRVVRAGIYF. The DNA of the CDR3 is TGTGCCAGCAGCCCCCGGGTAGTGCGGGCCGGGATCTACTTC. The chain links TRBV7-2 to TRBJ2-5; tentatively, D is TRBD2 (5 bases). This CDR3 is 14 amino acids long. CDR1 SGHTA and CDR2 FQGNSA come from the germline V gene. V lost 5 bases and J 14 bases, leaving 24 bases between the germline ends.

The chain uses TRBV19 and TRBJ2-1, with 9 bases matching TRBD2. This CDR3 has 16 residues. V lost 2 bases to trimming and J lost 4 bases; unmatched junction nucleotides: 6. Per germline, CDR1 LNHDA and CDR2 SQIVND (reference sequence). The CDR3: CASSIRAGGKYNEQFF. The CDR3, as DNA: TGTGCCAGTAGTATAAGGGCGGGGGGGAAATACAATGAGCAGTTCTTC. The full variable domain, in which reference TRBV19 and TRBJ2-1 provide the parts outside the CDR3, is DGGITQSPKYLFRKEGQNVTLSCEQNLNHDAMYWYRQDPGQGLRLIYYSQIVNDFQKGDIAEGYSVSREKKESFPLTVTSAQKNPTAFYLCASSIRAGGKYNEQFFGPGTRLTVL.